This is a list of T cell receptor beta chains from one sample in a study of post-analysis software for immune sequencing data. In TCRdb, the PCR reads were re-called with MiXCR into one record per CDR3 protein. The sample records some 240,000 distinct CDR3 sequences, 36% being singletons. The source material was blood. The receptors stem from a girl aged 5 to 17 with multiple sclerosis. Each CDR3 is given with its conserved first and last residue.

v_call,cdr3_aa
TRBV4-1,CASSEPGAANYGYTF
TRBV6-5,CAGGSGANVLTF
TRBV24-1,CATRAEGTEAFF
TRBV2,CASTPKGDTGELFF
TRBV7-2,CASSRTGYEQYF
TRBV5-1,CASSPAGRGDTEAFF
TRBV25-1,CASSEEQNSNQPQHF
TRBV6-1,CASSDSLGNQPQHF
TRBV2,CASRTFSLNTEAFF
TRBV12-3/TRBV12-4,CASTLGGQASGELFF
TRBV29-1,CSVTPQVAGSSYNEQFF
TRBV3-1,CASSQGSGAAGELFF
TRBV4-2,CASSQFGGDTEAFF
TRBV20-1,CSARALRLAGEQFF
TRBV2,CASRQDGYNEQFF
TRBV6-4,CASRDSGRAEAFF
TRBV20-1,CSAEWGGNEKLFF
TRBV7-2,CASSSTVSDYGYTF
TRBV10-3,CAISPGTGTNQGYGYTF
TRBV20-1,CSVGASGRGSDTQYF
TRBV6-2/TRBV6-3,CASSYSSRKLAKSIQYF
TRBV12-3/TRBV12-4,CASSLNRGETQYF
TRBV29-1,CSVQRPLTDTQYF
TRBV12-3/TRBV12-4,CASSLEQREFGGELFF
TRBV5-1,CASSLDPGNTDTQYF
TRBV20-1,CSVLDTQYF
TRBV6-5,CASSERQLNTEAFF
TRBV24-1,CATSDSGQSPVYGYTF
TRBV9,CASSVDTGFQETQYF
TRBV12-3/TRBV12-4,CASSSDRVAEAFF
TRBV29-1,CSAQPKGNTEAFF
TRBV3-1,CASSRLAGGTDTQYF
TRBV6-2/TRBV6-3,CASSYDGDRTEAFF
TRBV15,CATSRDNRPDTDTQYF
TRBV30,CAWSGRDVLTF
TRBV3-1,CASSPLAGEGTQYF
TRBV12-3/TRBV12-4,CASTRLLGHEQYF
TRBV12-3/TRBV12-4,CASSLRGGGEQFF
TRBV28,CASRIAGSNQPQHF
TRBV6-6,CASSLSQEARNYGYTF
TRBV28,CASTHGAGSNYGYTF
TRBV29-1,CSVERGGREQYF
TRBV7-2,CASSRNEETQYF
TRBV6-2/TRBV6-3,CASTDSQETQYF
TRBV6-1,CASSGGRFDGYTF
TRBV25-1,CASRYTDTQYF
TRBV29-1,CSVAGRNSYEQYF
TRBV25-1,CASSESGGGYTF
TRBV6-1,CASRVKTGTSGVRPYEQFF